This passage covers 6 T cell receptor beta chains from one sample sequenced in a study of blood T cell repertoires in COVID-19. Repertoires were generated with immunoSEQ multiplex PCR, while TCRdb's copy carries only in-frame clones and drops some. The data show some 380,000 clones, nearly 90% seen once. Sequencing used peripheral blood. Receptor source: a man aged 18 to 29 with active or convalescent COVID-19.

This chain's CDR3 is CASSPGGVYGYTF. CDR3 sequence (DNA): TGTGCCAGCTCACCAGGGGGCGTCTATGGCTACACCTTC. The rearrangement links TRBV18 to TRBJ1-2, with D perhaps TRBD1 (6 bases). V was clipped by 2 bases and J by 4 bases, with 8 bases between them. CDR3 length equals 13 residues. Germline assignment: CDR1 KGHSH and CDR2 LQKENI. Based on the CDR3 plus reference TRBV18 and TRBJ1-2, the full variable domain is NAGVMQNPRHLVRRRGQEARLRCSPMKGHSHVYWYRQLPEEGLKFMVYLQKENIIDESGMPKERFSAEFPKEGPSILRIQQVVRGDSAAYFCASSPGGVYGYTFGSGTRLTVV.

The chain has TRBV4-2 and TRBJ1-1, with 8 bases that match TRBD1. CDR1 and CDR2 (germline): LGHNA, YNFKEQ. V lost 2 bases to trimming and J lost 12 bases; unmatched junction nucleotides: 11. The CDR3 extends over 14 amino acids. CDR3 nucleotide sequence: TGTGCCAGCAGCCAACTCAAAGCAACAGGGGGACCTTTCTTT. As protein: CASSQLKATGGPFF.

The genes are TRBV11-2 and TRBJ1-6; the D gene is possibly TRBD1 (5 bases). The CDR3 is 13 amino acids. CDR1 and CDR2 (germline): SGHAT, FQNNGV. V lost 2 bases and J lost 10, with 9 bases in between. CDR3 protein: CASSLTTESPLHF. DNA of the CDR3: TGTGCCAGCAGCTTAACGACAGAGTCACCCCTCCACTTT. Complete variable domain (other parts from reference TRBV11-2 and TRBJ1-6): EAGVAQSPRYKIIEKRQSVAFWCNPISGHATLYWYQQILGQGPKLLIQFQNNGVVDDSQLPKDRFSAERLKGVDSTLKIQPAKLEDSAVYLCASSLTTESPLHFGNGTRLTVT.

This rearrangement joins TRBV7-9 to TRBJ1-6; possibly TRBD1 for D (5 bases). Germline loops: CDR1 SEHNR, CDR2 FQNEAQ (reference sequence). The germline V and J ends were trimmed by 1 base and 5 bases, with 6 bases remaining between them. The CDR3 contains 14 residues. Written as DNA, the CDR3 is TGTGCCAGCAGCTTAGAGGGGCATAATTCACCCCTCCACTTT. Its translation: CASSLEGHNSPLHF.

The chain carries TRBV5-1 and TRBJ2-1, with 7 bases identical to TRBD2. The CDR3 is 16 amino acids. With V trimmed by 0 bases and J by 7 bases, 10 bases remained unmatched. Germline V lookup: CDR1 SGHRS, CDR2 YFSETQ. CDR3 sequence (DNA): TGCGCCAGCAGCTTGGCGGCCGGGGAGGGCCGAAATGAGCAGTTCTTC. As protein: CASSLAAGEGRNEQFF.

V gene TRBV4-2 combines with J gene TRBJ1-4; D is unresolved. The CDR3 runs to 17 residues. Germline CDR1 LGHNA, CDR2 YNFKEQ. V was clipped by 1 base and J by 0 bases, with 12 bases between them. This CDR3 reads CASSQVLAGATNEKLFF. Written as DNA, the CDR3 is TGTGCCAGCAGCCAAGTTCTGGCAGGCGCAACTAATGAAAAACTGTTTTTT.